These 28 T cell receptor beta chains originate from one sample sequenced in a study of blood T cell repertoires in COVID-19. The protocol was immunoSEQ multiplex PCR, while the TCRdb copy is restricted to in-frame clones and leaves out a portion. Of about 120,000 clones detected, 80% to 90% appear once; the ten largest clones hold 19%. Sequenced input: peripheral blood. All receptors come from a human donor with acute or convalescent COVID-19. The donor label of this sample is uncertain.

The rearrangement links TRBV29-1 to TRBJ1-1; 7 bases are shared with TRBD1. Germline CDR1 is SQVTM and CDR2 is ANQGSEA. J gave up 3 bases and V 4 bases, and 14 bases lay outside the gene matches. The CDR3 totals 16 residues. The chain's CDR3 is CSVVRGHWESDTEAFF. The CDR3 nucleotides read TGCAGCGTTGTAAGGGGGCATTGGGAGAGTGACACTGAAGCTTTCTTT.

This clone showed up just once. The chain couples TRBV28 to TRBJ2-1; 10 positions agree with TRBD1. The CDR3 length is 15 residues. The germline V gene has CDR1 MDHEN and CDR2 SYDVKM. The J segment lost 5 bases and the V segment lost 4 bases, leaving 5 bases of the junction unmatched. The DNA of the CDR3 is TGTGCCAGCAGTTCGAGCGGGACAGGGGACAATGAGCAGTTCTTC. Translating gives CASSSSGTGDNEQFF.

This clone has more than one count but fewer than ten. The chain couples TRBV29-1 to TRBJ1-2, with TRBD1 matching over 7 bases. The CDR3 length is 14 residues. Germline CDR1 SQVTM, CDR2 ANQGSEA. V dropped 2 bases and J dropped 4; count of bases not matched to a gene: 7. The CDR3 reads CSVEIDRAGYGYTF. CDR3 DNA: TGCAGCGTTGAAATAGACAGGGCGGGCTATGGCTACACCTTC.

The CDR3 protein is CASRQAPGGYGYTF. The CDR3 region has the DNA TGTGCCAGCAGACAGGCCCCGGGAGGGTATGGCTACACCTTC. This sequence joins TRBV6-4 and TRBJ1-2, with D perhaps TRBD1 (5 bases). From germline, CDR1 is MRHNA and CDR2 SNTAGT. With 6 bases removed from V and 5 bases from J, the gap between germline ends came to 16 bases. The CDR3 totals 14 residues.

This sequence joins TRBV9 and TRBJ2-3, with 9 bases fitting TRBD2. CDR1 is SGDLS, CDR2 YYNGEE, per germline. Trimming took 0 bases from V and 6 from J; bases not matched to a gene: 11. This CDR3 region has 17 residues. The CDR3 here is CASSVAALPSGMDTQYF. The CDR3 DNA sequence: TGTGCCAGCAGCGTAGCCGCCTTACCTAGCGGGATGGATACGCAGTATTTT.

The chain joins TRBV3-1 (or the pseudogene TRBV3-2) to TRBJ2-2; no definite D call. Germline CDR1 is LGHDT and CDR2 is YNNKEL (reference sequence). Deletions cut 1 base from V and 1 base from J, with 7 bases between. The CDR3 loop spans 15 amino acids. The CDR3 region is CASSQVPLNTGELFF. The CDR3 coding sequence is TGTGCCAGCAGCCAAGTCCCCCTGAACACCGGGGAGCTGTTTTTT.

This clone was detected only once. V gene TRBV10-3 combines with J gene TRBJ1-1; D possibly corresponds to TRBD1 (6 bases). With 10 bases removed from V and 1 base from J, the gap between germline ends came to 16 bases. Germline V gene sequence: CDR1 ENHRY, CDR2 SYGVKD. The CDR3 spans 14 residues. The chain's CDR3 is CATTPDSRNTEAFF. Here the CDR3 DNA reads TGTGCCACCACCCCGGACAGTAGGAACACTGAAGCTTTCTTT.

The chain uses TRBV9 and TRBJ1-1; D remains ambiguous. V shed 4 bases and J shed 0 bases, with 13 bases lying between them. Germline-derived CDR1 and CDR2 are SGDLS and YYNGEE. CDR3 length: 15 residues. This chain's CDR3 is CASSPRPELNTEAFF. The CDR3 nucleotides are TGTGCCAGCAGCCCCCGTCCGGAGCTGAACACTGAAGCTTTCTTT.

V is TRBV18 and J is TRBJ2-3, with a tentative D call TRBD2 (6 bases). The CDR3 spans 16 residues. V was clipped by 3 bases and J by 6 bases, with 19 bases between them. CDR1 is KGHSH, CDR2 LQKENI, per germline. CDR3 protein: CASSPVMRGAGDTQYF. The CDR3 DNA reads TGTGCCAGCTCACCTGTAATGCGCGGGGCCGGGGATACGCAGTATTTT.

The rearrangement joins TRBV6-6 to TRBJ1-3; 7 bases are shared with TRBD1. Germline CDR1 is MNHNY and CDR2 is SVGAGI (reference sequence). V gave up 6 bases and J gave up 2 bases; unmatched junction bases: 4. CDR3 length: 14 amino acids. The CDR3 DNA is TGTGCCAGCAGGTTTACAGGGGCTGGAAACACCATATATTTT. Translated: CASRFTGAGNTIYF.

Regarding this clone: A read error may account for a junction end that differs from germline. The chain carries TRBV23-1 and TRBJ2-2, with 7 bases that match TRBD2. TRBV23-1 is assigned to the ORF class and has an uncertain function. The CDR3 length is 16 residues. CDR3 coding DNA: TGCGCCAGCAGGCAATCAGGGACTATGAACACCGGGGAGCTGTTTTTT. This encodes CASRQSGTMNTGELFF.

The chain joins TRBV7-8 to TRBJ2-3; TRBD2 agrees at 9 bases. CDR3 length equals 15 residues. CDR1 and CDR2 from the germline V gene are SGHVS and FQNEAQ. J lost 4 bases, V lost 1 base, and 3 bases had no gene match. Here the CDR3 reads CASSLVLAGPDTQYF. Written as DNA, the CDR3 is TGTGCCAGCAGCTTAGTCCTAGCGGGACCAGATACGCAGTATTTT. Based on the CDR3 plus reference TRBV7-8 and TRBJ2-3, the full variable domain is GAGVSQSPRYKVAKRGQDVALRCDPISGHVSLFWYQQALGQGPEFLTYFQNEAQLDKSGLPSDRFFAERPEGSVSTLKIQRTQQEDSAVYLCASSLVLAGPDTQYFGPGTRLTVL.

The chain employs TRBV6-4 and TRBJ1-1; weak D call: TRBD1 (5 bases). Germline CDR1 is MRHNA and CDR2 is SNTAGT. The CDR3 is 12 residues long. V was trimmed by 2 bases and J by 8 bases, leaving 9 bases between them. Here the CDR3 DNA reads TGTGCCAGCAGTGACGGGGGAGGGGAAGCTTTCTTT. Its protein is CASSDGGGEAFF.

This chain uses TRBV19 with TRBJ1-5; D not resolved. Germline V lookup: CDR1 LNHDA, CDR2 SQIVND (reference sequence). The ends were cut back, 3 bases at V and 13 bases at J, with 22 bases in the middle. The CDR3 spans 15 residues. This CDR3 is CASSIELGLSNRQHF. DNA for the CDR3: TGTGCCAGTAGTATCGAACTGGGCCTTTCCAACCGACAGCATTTT.

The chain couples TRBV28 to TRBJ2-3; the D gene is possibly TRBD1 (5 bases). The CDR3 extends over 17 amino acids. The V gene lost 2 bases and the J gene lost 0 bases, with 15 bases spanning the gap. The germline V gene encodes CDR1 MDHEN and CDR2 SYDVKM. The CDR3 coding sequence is TGTGCCAGCAGTTTACATTTTGTGGGGCAAAGCACAGATACGCAGTATTTT. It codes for CASSLHFVGQSTDTQYF.

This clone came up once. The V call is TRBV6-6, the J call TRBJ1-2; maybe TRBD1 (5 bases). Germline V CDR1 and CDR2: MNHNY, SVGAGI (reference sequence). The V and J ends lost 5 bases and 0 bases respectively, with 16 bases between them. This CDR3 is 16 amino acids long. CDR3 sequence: CASSMLGVEANYGYTF. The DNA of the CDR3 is TGTGCCAGCAGTATGCTAGGGGTCGAAGCTAACTATGGCTACACCTTC.

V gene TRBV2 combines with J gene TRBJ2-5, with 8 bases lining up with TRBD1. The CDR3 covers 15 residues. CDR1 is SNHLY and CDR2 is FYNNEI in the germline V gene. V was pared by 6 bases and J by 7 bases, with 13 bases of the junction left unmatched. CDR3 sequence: CASRAGGVSQRTQYF. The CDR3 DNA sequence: TGTGCCAGCAGGGCAGGGGGCGTAAGTCAGAGGACCCAGTACTTC.

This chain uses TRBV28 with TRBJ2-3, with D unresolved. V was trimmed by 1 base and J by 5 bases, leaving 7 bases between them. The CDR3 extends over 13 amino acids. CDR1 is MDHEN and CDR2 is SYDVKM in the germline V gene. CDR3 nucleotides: TGTGCCAGCAGTTTATTAAAGCAAGATACGCAGTATTTT. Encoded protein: CASSLLKQDTQYF.

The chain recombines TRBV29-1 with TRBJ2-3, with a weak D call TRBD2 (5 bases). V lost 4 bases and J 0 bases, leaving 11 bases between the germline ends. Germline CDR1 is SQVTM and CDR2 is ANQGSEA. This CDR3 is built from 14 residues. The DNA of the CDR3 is TGCAGCGTTGCCAGCGGCCCTAGCACAGATACGCAGTATTTT. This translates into CSVASGPSTDTQYF.

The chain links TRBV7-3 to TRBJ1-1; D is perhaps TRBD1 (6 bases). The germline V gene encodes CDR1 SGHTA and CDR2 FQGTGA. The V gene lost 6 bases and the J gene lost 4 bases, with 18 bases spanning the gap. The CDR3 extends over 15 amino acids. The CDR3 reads CASSLGLSGATEAFF. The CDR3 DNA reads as TGTGCCAGCAGTCTAGGGTTGTCAGGGGCCACTGAAGCTTTCTTT.

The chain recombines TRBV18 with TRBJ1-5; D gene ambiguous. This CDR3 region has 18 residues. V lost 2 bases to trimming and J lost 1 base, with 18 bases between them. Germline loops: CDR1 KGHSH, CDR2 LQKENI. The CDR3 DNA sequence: TGTGCCAGCTCACCAGGTCCGGGTAAGGCGGGGAGCAATCAGCCCCAGCATTTT. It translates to CASSPGPGKAGSNQPQHF.

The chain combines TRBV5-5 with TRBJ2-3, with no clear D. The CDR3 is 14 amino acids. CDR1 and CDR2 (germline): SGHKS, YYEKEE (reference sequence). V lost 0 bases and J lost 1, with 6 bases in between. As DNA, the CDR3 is TGTGCCAGCAGCTTGGCCCCTGGCACAGATACGCAGTATTTT. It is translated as CASSLAPGTDTQYF.

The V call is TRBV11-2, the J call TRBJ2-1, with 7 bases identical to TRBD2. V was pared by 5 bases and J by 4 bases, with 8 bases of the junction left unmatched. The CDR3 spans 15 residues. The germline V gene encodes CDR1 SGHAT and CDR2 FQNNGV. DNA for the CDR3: TGTGCCAGCAGCCCGCTGGCGGGAGATTACAATGAGCAGTTCTTC. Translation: CASSPLAGDYNEQFF.

The CDR3 is CASSQASYIQGETNEKLFF. The CDR3, as DNA: TGTGCCAGCAGCCAAGCCTCATACATACAGGGGGAGACTAATGAAAAACTGTTTTTT. J is TRBJ1-4 and V is TRBV14; 8 bases line up with TRBD1. The CDR3 loop spans 19 amino acids. Germline values: CDR1 SGHDN, CDR2 FVKESK. V lost 1 base, J lost 2 bases, and 12 bases stayed unmatched. Complete variable domain (other parts from reference TRBV14 and TRBJ1-4): EAGVTQFPSHSVIEKGQTVTLRCDPISGHDNLYWYRRVMGKEIKFLLHFVKESKQDESGMPNNRFLAERTGGTYSTLKVQPAELEDSGVYFCASSQASYIQGETNEKLFFGSGTQLSVL.

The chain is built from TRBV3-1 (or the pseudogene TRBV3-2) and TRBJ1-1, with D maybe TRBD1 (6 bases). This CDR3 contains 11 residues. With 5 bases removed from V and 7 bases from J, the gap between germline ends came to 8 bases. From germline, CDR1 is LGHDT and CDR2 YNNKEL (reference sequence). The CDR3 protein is CASSVGGEAFF. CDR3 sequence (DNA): TGTGCCAGCAGCGTAGGGGGTGAAGCTTTCTTT.

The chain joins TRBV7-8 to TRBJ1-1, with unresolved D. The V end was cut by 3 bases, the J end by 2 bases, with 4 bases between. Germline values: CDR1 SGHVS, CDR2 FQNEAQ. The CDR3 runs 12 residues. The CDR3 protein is CASSFRNTEAFF. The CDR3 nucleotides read TGTGCCAGCAGCTTCAGAAACACTGAAGCTTTCTTT.

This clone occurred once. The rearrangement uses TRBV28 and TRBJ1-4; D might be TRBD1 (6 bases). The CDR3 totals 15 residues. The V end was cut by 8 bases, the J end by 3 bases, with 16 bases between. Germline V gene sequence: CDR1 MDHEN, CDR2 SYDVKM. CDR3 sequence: CASSLLDRPNEKLFF. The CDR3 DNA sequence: TGTGCCAGCTCTCTCCTGGACAGACCTAATGAAAAACTGTTTTTT.

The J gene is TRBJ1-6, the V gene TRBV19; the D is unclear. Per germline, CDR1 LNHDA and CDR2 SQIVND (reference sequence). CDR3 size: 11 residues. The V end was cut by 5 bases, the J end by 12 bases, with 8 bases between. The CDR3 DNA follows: TGTGCCAGTAGTGCCGGGAGACCCCTCCACTTT. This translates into CASSAGRPLHF. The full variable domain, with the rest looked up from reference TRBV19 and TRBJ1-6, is DGGITQSPKYLFRKEGQNVTLSCEQNLNHDAMYWYRQDPGQGLRLIYYSQIVNDFQKGDIAEGYSVSREKKESFPLTVTSAQKNPTAFYLCASSAGRPLHFGNGTRLTVT.